The sample holds a few counts of the clone carrying this T cell receptor (beta chain). Its antigen is not identified. CDR1 and CDR2 from the germline V gene are SGHTA and FQGTGA. V lost 11 bases and J 6 bases, leaving 19 bases between the germline ends. This CDR3 is 13 amino acids long. Primed by a sample-barcoded 5' primer and a J-beta primer mix, a second PCR proceeded for about 6 to 12 cycles. TCRdb processed the 5' RACE reads anew with MiXCR; each CDR3 protein has one entry. Seen here are some 760,000 distinct CDR3 sequences, roughly 25% observed once, and the top ten hold 9.4%. This specimen comes from a study of blood T cells in healthy people across ages. Study-level points and caveats: TCR beta diversity tracked closely with naive T cell percentage.

The data also belong to a second study, concerning T cells of mothers and their children. That source notes: A few mothers and their six children, all healthy Caucasians, donated. Overlap ran slightly, non-significantly higher for related than unrelated mother-child pairs.

This chain uses TRBV7-3 with TRBJ1-2, with a tentative D call TRBD1 (6 bases). Sample: blood. The sequence came from a boy aged 10-17 years in good health. CDR3 in amino acids: CASRAAGGDGYTF. DNA for the CDR3: TGTGCCTCCAGGGCGGCGGGGGGCGATGGCTACACCTTC. Filled out from reference TRBV7-3 and TRBJ1-2, the complete variable domain reads GAGVSQTPSNKVTEKGKYVELRCDPISGHTALYWYRQSLGQGPEFLIYFQGTGAADDSGLPNDRFFAVRPEGSVSTLKIQRTERGDSAVYLCASRAAGGDGYTFGSGTRLTVV.